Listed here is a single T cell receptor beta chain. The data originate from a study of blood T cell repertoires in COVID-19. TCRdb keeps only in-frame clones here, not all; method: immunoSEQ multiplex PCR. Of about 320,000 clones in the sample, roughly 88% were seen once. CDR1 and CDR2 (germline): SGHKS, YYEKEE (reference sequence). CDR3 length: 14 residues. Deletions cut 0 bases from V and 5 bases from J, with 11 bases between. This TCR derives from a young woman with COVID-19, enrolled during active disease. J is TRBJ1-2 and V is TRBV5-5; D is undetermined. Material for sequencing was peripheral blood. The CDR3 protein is CASSLEGRRYGYTF. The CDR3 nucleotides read TGTGCCAGCAGCTTGGAAGGAAGGAGGTATGGCTACACCTTC.